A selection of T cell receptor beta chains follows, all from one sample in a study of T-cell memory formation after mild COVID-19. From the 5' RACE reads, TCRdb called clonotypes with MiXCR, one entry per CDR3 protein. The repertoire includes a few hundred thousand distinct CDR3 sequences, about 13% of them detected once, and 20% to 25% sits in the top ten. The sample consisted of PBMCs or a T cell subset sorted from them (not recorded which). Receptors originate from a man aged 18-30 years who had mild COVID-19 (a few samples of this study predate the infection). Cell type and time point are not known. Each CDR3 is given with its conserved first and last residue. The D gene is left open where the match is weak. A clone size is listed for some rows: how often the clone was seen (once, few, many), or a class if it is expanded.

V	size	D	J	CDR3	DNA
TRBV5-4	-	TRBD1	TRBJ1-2	CASRAPGTGVYGYTF	TGTGCCAGCAGAGCCCCGGGGACAGGGGTCTATGGCTACACCTTC
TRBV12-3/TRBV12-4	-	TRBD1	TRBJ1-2	CASSPQTGSYGYTF	TGTGCCAGCAGTCCTCAGACAGGGTCCTATGGCTACACCTTC
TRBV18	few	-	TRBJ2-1	CASSPRVNNEQFF	TGTGCCAGCTCACCAAGGGTTAACAATGAGCAGTTCTTC
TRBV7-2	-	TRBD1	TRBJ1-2	CASRQTGGLVSGYTF	TGTGCCAGCAGGCAAACAGGGGGCCTCGTCAGCGGCTACACCTTC
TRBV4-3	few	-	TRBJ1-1	CASSQDWPGNTEAFF	TGCGCCAGCAGCCAAGATTGGCCGGGAAACACTGAAGCTTTCTTT
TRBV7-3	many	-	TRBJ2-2	CASSLSRNTGELFF	TGTGCCAGCAGCTTAAGCAGGAACACCGGGGAGCTGTTTTTT
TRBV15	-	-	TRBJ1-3	CATSPRVVLRSGNTIYF	TGTGCCACCAGCCCTCGAGTAGTGTTAAGATCTGGAAACACCATATATTTT
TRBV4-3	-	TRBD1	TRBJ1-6	CASSQKPGQTTSPLHF	TGCGCCAGCAGCCAAAAACCGGGACAGACGACTTCACCCCTCCACTTT
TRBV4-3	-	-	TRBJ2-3	CASSQGTDPDTQYF	TGCGCCAGCAGCCAAGGGACGGACCCCGACACGCAGTATTTT
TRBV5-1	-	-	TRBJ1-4	CASRTSGAPTGEKLFF	TGCGCCAGCAGAACCTCCGGGGCACCGACAGGCGAAAAACTGTTTTTT
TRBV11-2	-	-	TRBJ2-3	CASSTRPSPSDTQYF	TGTGCCAGCAGCACGCGGCCGTCCCCTTCGGATACGCAGTATTTT
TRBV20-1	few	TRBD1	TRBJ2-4	CSAQTGTAKNIQYF	TGCAGTGCCCAGACAGGGACGGCCAAAAACATTCAGTACTTC
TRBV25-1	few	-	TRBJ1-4	CASSAGPRNEKLFF	TGTGCCAGCAGTGCCGGACCCAGAAATGAAAAACTGTTTTTT
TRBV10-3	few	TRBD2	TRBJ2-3	CAISESSGGADTQYF	TGTGCCATCAGTGAGTCTAGCGGGGGGGCAGATACGCAGTATTTT
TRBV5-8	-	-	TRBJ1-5	CASSLMENQPQHF	TGTGCCAGCAGCTTGATGGAGAATCAGCCCCAGCATTTT
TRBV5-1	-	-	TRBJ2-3	CASSWSGAPTDTQYF	TGCGCCAGCAGCTGGTCGGGGGCCCCCACAGATACGCAGTATTTT
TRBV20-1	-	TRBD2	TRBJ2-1	CSATSESSYNEQFF	TGCAGTGCAACTAGCGAGAGCTCCTACAATGAGCAGTTCTTC
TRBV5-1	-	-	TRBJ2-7	CASCFGSSSYEQYF	TGCGCCAGCTGCTTCGGTTCCTCCTCCTACGAGCAGTACTTC
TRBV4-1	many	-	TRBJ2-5	CASTRTPGETQYF	TGCGCCAGCACTCGGACCCCCGGGGAGACCCAGTACTTC
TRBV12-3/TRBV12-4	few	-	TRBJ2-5	CASSPYLQETQYF	TGTGCCAGCAGTCCGTACCTCCAAGAGACCCAGTACTTC
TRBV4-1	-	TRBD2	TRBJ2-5	CASSKPSSGMQETQYF	TGCGCCAGCAGCAAACCGTCTAGCGGGATGCAAGAGACCCAGTACTTC
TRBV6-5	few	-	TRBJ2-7	CASSYSGGGSEQYF	TGTGCCAGCAGTTACTCGGGCGGAGGGAGCGAGCAGTACTTC
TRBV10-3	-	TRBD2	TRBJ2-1	CAISIDSRGGNEQFF	TGTGCCATCAGCATCGACAGCCGGGGGGGTAATGAGCAGTTCTTC
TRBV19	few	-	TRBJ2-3	CASSIRRTPDTQYF	TGTGCCAGTAGTATCCGGCGGACCCCAGATACGCAGTATTTT
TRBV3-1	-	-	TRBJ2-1	CASSQARTHNEQFF	TGTGCCAGCAGCCAAGCGAGGACCCACAATGAGCAGTTCTTC
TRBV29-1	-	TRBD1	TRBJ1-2	CSARQGTSRGYTF	TGCAGCGCTCGACAGGGGACCTCGAGGGGCTACACCTTC
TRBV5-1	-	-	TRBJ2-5	CASSDQQETQYF	TGCGCCAGCAGCGACCAGCAAGAGACCCAGTACTTC
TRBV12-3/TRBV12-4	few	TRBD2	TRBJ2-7	CASSRGTSGGYEQYF	TGTGCCAGCAGCCGAGGGACTAGCGGGGGCTACGAGCAGTACTTC
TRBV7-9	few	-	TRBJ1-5	CASSRDDYQPQHF	TGTGCCAGCAGCAGGGACGACTATCAGCCCCAGCATTTT
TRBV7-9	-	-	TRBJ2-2	CASTTRETGELFF	TGTGCCAGCACCACCAGGGAGACCGGGGAGCTGTTTTTT
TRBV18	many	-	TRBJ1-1	CASSPRNLNTEAFF	TGTGCCAGCTCACCAAGGAATTTGAACACTGAAGCTTTCTTT
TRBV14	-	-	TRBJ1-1	CASSEQTNTEAFF	TGTGCCAGCAGCGAACAGACAAACACTGAAGCTTTCTTT
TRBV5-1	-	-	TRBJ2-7	CASSADLYEQYF	TGCGCCAGCAGCGCAGACCTCTACGAGCAGTACTTC
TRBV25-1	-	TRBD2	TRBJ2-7	CASSWPGGEQYF	TGTGCCAGCAGTTGGCCGGGGGGCGAGCAGTACTTC
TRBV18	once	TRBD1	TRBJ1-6	CASSPTTGADSPLHF	TGTGCCAGCTCGCCTACGACAGGGGCCGATTCACCCCTCCACTTT
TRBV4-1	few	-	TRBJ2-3	CASSQEGWVDTQYF	TGCGCCAGCAGCCAAGAAGGTTGGGTAGATACGCAGTATTTT
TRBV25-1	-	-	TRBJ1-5	CASSVGVGQPQHF	TGTGCCAGCAGTGTAGGGGTCGGTCAGCCCCAGCATTTT
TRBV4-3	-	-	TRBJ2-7	CASSQGGRLNEQYF	TGCGCCAGCAGCCAAGGAGGACGGTTGAACGAGCAGTACTTC
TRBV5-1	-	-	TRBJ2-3	CASSLDFRADTDTQYF	TGCGCCAGCAGCTTGGATTTTCGGGCAGACACAGATACGCAGTATTTT
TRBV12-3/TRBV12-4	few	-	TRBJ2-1	CASSNTGRLDEQFF	TGTGCCAGCAGTAACACAGGAAGATTAGATGAGCAGTTCTTC
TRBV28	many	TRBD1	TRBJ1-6	CASSSDRGRSPLHF	TGTGCCAGCAGTTCGGACAGGGGGAGGTCACCCCTCCACTTT
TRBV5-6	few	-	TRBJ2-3	CASSFVGESTDTQYF	TGTGCCAGCAGCTTTGTTGGGGAAAGCACAGATACGCAGTATTTT
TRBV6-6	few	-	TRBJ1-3	CASSYPASGNTIYF	TGTGCCAGCAGTTACCCTGCCTCTGGAAACACCATATATTTT
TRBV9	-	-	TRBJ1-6	CASSVRESNSPLHF	TGTGCCAGCAGCGTCCGGGAAAGTAATTCACCCCTCCACTTT
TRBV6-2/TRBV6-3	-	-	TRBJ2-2	CVSSRRPGVTGELFF	TGTGTCAGCAGTCGCCGACCAGGGGTTACCGGGGAGCTGTTTTTT
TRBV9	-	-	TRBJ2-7	CASSSGRDRPYYEQYF	TGTGCCAGCAGCTCCGGGAGGGACAGGCCATACTACGAGCAGTACTTC
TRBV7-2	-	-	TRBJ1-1	CASSPKTGQNTEAFF	TGTGCCAGCAGCCCTAAGACAGGCCAGAACACTGAAGCTTTCTTT
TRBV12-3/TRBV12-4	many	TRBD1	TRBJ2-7	CASSFPDRVNEQYF	TGTGCCAGCAGTTTCCCCGACAGGGTCAACGAGCAGTACTTC
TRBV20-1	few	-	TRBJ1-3	CSAQLGSSGNTIYF	TGCAGTGCGCAGTTAGGGTCCTCTGGAAACACCATATATTTT
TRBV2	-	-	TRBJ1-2	CASSESRDGGYTF	TGTGCCAGCAGTGAGTCCAGGGACGGTGGCTACACCTTC